This section outlines one T cell receptor (beta chain) sequence together with its context. PCR was run on genomic DNA. Amplification of the beta chain CDR3 used 30 forward and 13 reverse multiplex primers. TCRdb recomputed calls from the multiplex PCR reads with MiXCR, one row per CDR3 protein. The table lists about 270,000 distinct CDR3 sequences, roughly 50% of them singletons. The sample comes from a study of type 1 and type 2 diabetes patients. The V gene end was trimmed by 4 bases and the J gene end by 4 bases; junction bases not matched to a gene: 12. In germline, CDR1 is SNHLY, CDR2 FYNNEI. The CDR3 has 16 amino acids.

The receptor comes from a man in his late teens or twenties with type 2 diabetes. This rearrangement joins TRBV2 to TRBJ1-2, with 7 bases that match TRBD1. The sequenced material came from peripheral blood mononuclear cells (PBMCs). The CDR3 loop is CASSVRQGDRGYGYTF. The CDR3 DNA reads as TGTGCCAGCAGTGTCAGACAGGGCGACCGAGGCTATGGCTACACCTTC.